The entry below gives a single T cell receptor beta chain sequence along with its context. Its antigen is not identified. PCR amplification relied on 60 Vbeta primers (plus 13 Jbeta primers). TCRdb's table, derived via immunoSEQ multiplex PCR, lists solely in-frame clones and lacks some. The table has about 130,000 clones, over 75% seen once. The data stem from a study of cytomegalovirus exposure and HLA in healthy donors. Notes on the study in general: Later analysis reportedly placed an Asian-associated ancestry cluster below the approximately 680-donor mean in N-insertions. DRB1 had the most TCR associations and HLA-C the fewest, a later analysis found, with rates varying by HLA locus. The authors later linked a missense DCLRE1C variant to TCR beta V- and J-gene trimming. Cytomegalovirus association was listed for about 180 TCR beta chains.

The CDR3 has 16 amino acids. CDR1 and CDR2 from the germline V gene are SGHTA and FQGNSA. Trimming pared 1 base from V and 2 bases from J, leaving 13 bases between. The chain has TRBV7-2 and TRBJ2-3; a possible D gene is TRBD2 (7 bases). The TCR was taken from a boy aged 5-17 years in good health and CMV-seronegative. The specimen sequenced was PBMCs. Here the CDR3 reads CASSLGGGRITDTQYF. The CDR3 DNA sequence: TGTGCCAGCAGCTTAGGGGGGGGCCGAATCACAGATACGCAGTATTTT.